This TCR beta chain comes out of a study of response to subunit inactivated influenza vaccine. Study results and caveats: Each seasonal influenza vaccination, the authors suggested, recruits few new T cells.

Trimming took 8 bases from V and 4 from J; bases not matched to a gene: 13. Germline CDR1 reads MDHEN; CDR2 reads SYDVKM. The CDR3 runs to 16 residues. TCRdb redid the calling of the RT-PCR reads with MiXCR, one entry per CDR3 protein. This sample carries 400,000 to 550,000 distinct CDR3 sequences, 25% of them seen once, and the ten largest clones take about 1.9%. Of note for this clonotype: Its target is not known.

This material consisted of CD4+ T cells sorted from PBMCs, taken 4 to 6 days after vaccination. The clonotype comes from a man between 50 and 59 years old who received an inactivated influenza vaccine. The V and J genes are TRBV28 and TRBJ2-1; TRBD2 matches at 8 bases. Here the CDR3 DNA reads TGTGCCAGCCCTCCTCGGCCAGCGGGGGAGTACAATGAGCAGTTCTTC. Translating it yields CASPPRPAGEYNEQFF.